These 10 T cell receptor beta chains were all obtained from the same sample, sequenced in a study of cytomegalovirus exposure and HLA in healthy donors. Use of 60 Vbeta and 13 Jbeta primers characterized the PCR. Clones were sequenced by immunoSEQ multiplex PCR, and TCRdb holds only the in-frame ones, with some missing. This sample carries about 190,000 clones, roughly 68% of them seen once, and the ten largest clones take less than 2%. Input material: PBMCs. These receptors all come from a woman in her twenties or thirties in good health and CMV-seronegative.

Here the CDR3 DNA reads TGTGCCAGCAGCTTAGTGCCAGGGAAGGGCTACACCTTC. Translated: CASSLVPGKGYTF. The chain employs TRBV7-8 and TRBJ1-2, with a possible D match to TRBD1 (5 bases). The CDR3 extends over 13 amino acids. V lost 1 base and J lost 8, with 11 bases in between. The germline CDR1 and CDR2 sequences are SGHVS and FQNEAQ.

J is TRBJ1-3 and V is TRBV29-1, with D unresolved. The CDR3 covers 14 residues. Germline assignment: CDR1 SQVTM and CDR2 ANQGSEA. V was pared by 4 bases and J by 0 bases, with 10 bases between. CDR3 nucleotides: TGCAGCGTTGCAGTTTTTGGCTCTGGAAACACCATATATTTT. Protein: CSVAVFGSGNTIYF.

The chain uses TRBV4-3 and TRBJ2-7; 10 bases are a match to TRBD2. The V segment lost 0 bases and the J segment 5 bases; nucleotides outside the gene matches: 7. The CDR3 runs 16 residues. Looked up from germline, CDR1 is LGHNA and CDR2 is YSLEER. The CDR3 DNA is TGCGCCAGCAGCCAAGATCGCTCTAGCGGGAGCCACGAGCAGTACTTC. It encodes CASSQDRSSGSHEQYF.

The rearrangement links TRBV15 to TRBJ1-3, with D possibly matching TRBD1 (5 bases). Trimming took off 3 bases at V and 4 bases at J, with 10 bases between the two ends. The CDR3 contains 14 residues. Germline CDR1 and CDR2: LNHNV and YYDKDF (reference sequence). The CDR3 reads CATSRLGQGNTIYF. In DNA form, the CDR3 reads TGTGCCACCAGCAGGTTGGGGCAGGGAAACACCATATATTTT.

The chain recombines TRBV2 with TRBJ1-5, with TRBD1 matching 8 bases. CDR3 length: 13 amino acids. V was clipped by 6 bases and J by 2 bases; unmatched bases: 0. In germline, CDR1 is SNHLY, CDR2 FYNNEI. The CDR3 DNA is TGTGCCAGCAGGGACAGGGGCAATCAGCCCCAGCATTTT. Protein: CASRDRGNQPQHF.

There are a few counts of this clone. The chain employs TRBV28 and TRBJ2-7; D might be TRBD1 (6 bases). The V gene's germline CDR1 is MDHEN and CDR2 SYDVKM. This CDR3 spans 14 amino acids. V shed 5 bases and J shed 2 bases, with 13 bases lying between them. The CDR3 sequence: CASSPQGNAYEQYF. The CDR3 bases are TGTGCCAGCAGTCCCCAGGGGAACGCCTACGAGCAGTACTTC.

The rearrangement uses TRBV15 and TRBJ1-4, with 7 bases that match TRBD1. This CDR3 comprises 16 residues. V lost 0 bases and J lost 4; bases outside the gene matches: 5. The germline V gene encodes CDR1 LNHNV and CDR2 YYDKDF (reference sequence). The chain's CDR3 is CATSRDTGVGNEKLFF. The CDR3 DNA sequence: TGTGCCACCAGCAGAGATACAGGGGTTGGTAATGAAAAACTGTTTTTT.

The genes are TRBV2 and TRBJ1-6; 8 nucleotides agree with TRBD1. The CDR3 spans 15 residues. Germline V gene sequence: CDR1 SNHLY, CDR2 FYNNEI. V lost 2 bases and J lost 5; bases outside the gene matches: 2. CDR3 loop: CASSEQGADNSPLHF. For the CDR3, the DNA is TGTGCCAGCAGTGAACAGGGGGCGGATAATTCACCCCTCCACTTT.

The rearrangement links TRBV2 to TRBJ1-1; 7 nucleotides align to TRBD1. Germline V lookup: CDR1 SNHLY, CDR2 FYNNEI. J gave up 0 bases and V 7 bases, and 11 bases lay outside the gene matches. The CDR3 is 16 amino acids. As DNA, the CDR3 is TGTGCCAGCAATCGGGACAGCTTACTCATGAACACTGAAGCTTTCTTT. Its translation: CASNRDSLLMNTEAFF.

V is TRBV6-5 and J is TRBJ1-2; D might be TRBD1 (5 bases). Deletions cut 2 bases from V and 1 base from J, with 11 bases between. The CDR3 covers 15 residues. The germline gives CDR1 MNHEY, CDR2 SVGAGI. This CDR3 reads CASSYRQIFNYGYTF. The CDR3 DNA sequence: TGTGCCAGCAGTTACCGACAGATATTTAACTATGGCTACACCTTC.